The 14 T cell receptor beta chains below were found in one sample sequenced in a study of identical twins. One entry per CDR3 protein, called by TCRdb with MiXCR from the 5' RACE reads. The data hold around 140,000 distinct CDR3 sequences, with 3% to 4.5% observed a single time. Sequencing was performed on memory T cells sorted from blood. The source of these receptors is a man between 18 and 29 years old in good health.

Many counts were recorded for this clonotype. The V and J genes are TRBV7-9 and TRBJ2-5; TRBD2 might be the D (5 bases). V was clipped by 5 bases and J by 4 bases, with 14 bases between them. This CDR3 spans 14 amino acids. The V gene's germline CDR1 is SEHNR and CDR2 FQNEAQ (reference sequence). CDR3: CASSTRLSPETQYF. In DNA, the CDR3 is TGTGCCAGCAGCACTCGACTATCTCCAGAGACCCAGTACTTC.

This clonotype was observed at least ten times. V usage is TRBV2 and J usage is TRBJ1-5, with no clear D. Germline CDR1 SNHLY, CDR2 FYNNEI. Trimming took 7 bases from V and 5 from J, leaving 9 bases between them. CDR3 length: 12 amino acids. CDR3 bases: TGTGCCAGCACCCCAGGCGATCAGCCCCAGCATTTT. Translation: CASTPGDQPQHF.

This clonotype was counted at least ten times. The chain carries TRBV12-3 or TRBV12-4 and TRBJ1-2, with D perhaps matching TRBD1 (5 bases). Trimming pared 8 bases from V and 4 bases from J, leaving 14 bases between. The CDR3 extends over 13 amino acids. The CDR3 here is CASSLQASYGYTF. The CDR3 DNA is TGTGCCAGCTCTCTACAGGCCTCCTATGGCTACACCTTC.

The sample holds many counts of this clonotype. V and J are TRBV11-1 and TRBJ2-1, with 8 positions matching TRBD2. CDR1 and CDR2 from the germline V gene are SGHAT and FQDESV (reference sequence). The CDR3 loop spans 15 amino acids. V lost 3 bases and J lost 6; bases outside the gene matches: 7. The CDR3 DNA reads TGTGCCAGCAGCTTCGACGCTAGCGGGCCCAATGAGCAGTTCTTC. This gives the protein CASSFDASGPNEQFF.

This clonotype showed up many times. V and J are TRBV20-1 and TRBJ2-5; the D is unclear. CDR1 and CDR2 (germline): DFQATT, SNEGSKA (reference sequence). V was trimmed by 3 bases and J by 1 base, leaving 3 bases between them. This CDR3 comprises 11 residues. The CDR3 sequence: CSARAQETQYF. CDR3 nucleotide sequence: TGCAGTGCTAGGGCCCAAGAGACCCAGTACTTC.

This clonotype was observed many times. The chain links TRBV7-3 to TRBJ2-1; 8 nucleotides align to TRBD2. CDR1 and CDR2 from the germline V gene are SGHTA and FQGTGA. The J segment lost 9 bases and the V segment lost 7 bases, leaving 17 bases of the junction unmatched. The CDR3 runs to 16 residues. The CDR3 bases are TGTGCCAGCACCCAATACACCGGGACTAGTGTGGTTGAGCAGTTCTTC. It codes for CASTQYTGTSVVEQFF.

This clonotype has a count of ten or more. The rearrangement joins TRBV20-1 to TRBJ2-1, with 7 bases matching TRBD1. CDR1 is DFQATT and CDR2 is SNEGSKA in the germline V gene (reference sequence). Trimming cost V 4 bases and J 7 bases; bases outside gene matches: 7. This CDR3 contains 13 residues. The CDR3 protein is CSATPTTGNEQFF. CDR3 nucleotide sequence: TGCAGTGCTACACCAACGACAGGGAATGAGCAGTTCTTC.

This clonotype was seen a few times. The chain carries TRBV11-2 and TRBJ2-7, with D unclear. The CDR3 runs to 12 residues. CDR1 and CDR2 (germline): SGHAT, FQNNGV. V lost 1 base and J 3 bases, leaving 4 bases between the germline ends. In nucleotides, the CDR3 is TGTGCCAGCAGCTTAGTAGTCTACGAGCAGTACTTC. It is translated as CASSLVVYEQYF.

The chain recombines TRBV6-6 with TRBJ2-7; D unclear. The CDR3 spans 13 residues. Germline values: CDR1 MNHNY, CDR2 SVGAGI (reference sequence). Trimming shortened V by 3 bases and J by 2 bases, and 8 bases separated the two germline ends. DNA of the CDR3: TGTGCCAGCAGTTATACCTTGGCCTACGAGCAGTACTTC. Translation gives CASSYTLAYEQYF.

This clonotype was picked up many times. This rearrangement joins TRBV5-5 to TRBJ1-1; 10 nucleotides align to TRBD1. Germline-derived CDR1 and CDR2 are SGHKS and YYEKEE (reference sequence). The V gene end was trimmed by 1 base and the J gene end by 1 base; junction bases not matched to a gene: 7. The CDR3 runs 17 residues. The CDR3 coding sequence is TGTGCCAGCAGCTTGAGGTTTCGGGACAGGGGGAACACTGAAGCTTTCTTT. Residues: CASSLRFRDRGNTEAFF.

This clonotype was seen repeatedly, ten times or more. The chain joins TRBV7-9 to TRBJ2-5; D assignment may be TRBD1 or TRBD2 (5 bases each). CDR1 is SEHNR and CDR2 is FQNEAQ in the germline V gene (reference sequence). CDR3 length: 14 amino acids. The V and J ends lost 3 bases and 5 bases respectively, with 13 bases between them. CDR3 residues: CASSFSIGAETQYF. The DNA of the CDR3 is TGTGCCAGCAGCTTCTCCATCGGGGCGGAGACCCAGTACTTC.

This clonotype was seen many times. The chain carries TRBV20-1 and TRBJ2-7, with 12 bases that match TRBD1. After removal of 2 bases from V and 4 bases from J, the junction contained 6 bases not matched to a gene. Germline CDR1 DFQATT, CDR2 SNEGSKA (reference sequence). The CDR3 has 15 residues. CDR3: CSARPRDRGPYEQYF. As DNA, the CDR3 is TGCAGTGCTAGACCCCGGGACAGGGGGCCTTACGAGCAGTACTTC.

This clonotype was observed many times. This rearrangement joins TRBV3-1 to TRBJ2-7; possibly TRBD2 for D (5 bases). The length of the CDR3 is 13 residues. Trimming stripped 4 bases from V and 6 bases from J, with 13 bases between. The germline V gene has CDR1 LGHDT and CDR2 YNNKEL (reference sequence). CDR3 bases: TGTGCCAGCAGCCTTACCCTTGCGGGCGAGCAGTACTTC. This sequence encodes CASSLTLAGEQYF.

This clonotype was recorded at least ten times. The chain combines TRBV20-1 with TRBJ2-2; possible D gene TRBD1, 6 bases. The V gene's germline CDR1 is DFQATT and CDR2 SNEGSKA (reference sequence). Trimming took 5 bases from V and 6 from J, leaving 13 bases between them. This CDR3 contains 13 residues. DNA for the CDR3: TGCAGTGCTTACAGGGATTCGGCCGGGGAGCTGTTTTTT. Its protein product is CSAYRDSAGELFF.